A single sample gave rise to the 19 T cell receptor beta chains below, sequenced in a study of OX40 agonist ivuxolimab in advanced cancers. The repertoire was sequenced with immunoSEQ multiplex PCR; TCRdb's copy has only in-frame clones and lacks some. The sample shows some 70,000 clones, 75% to 95% of them seen only once. The sample consisted of CD4+ or CD8+ T cells sorted from blood, taken in a trial of the OX40 agonist ivuxolimab. The source is an adult with an advanced solid tumor such as melanoma, head and neck, liver or kidney cancer.

As DNA, the CDR3 is TGCGCCAGCAGCCAAGAAGGGACAGGGTTGGGCAATCAGCCCCAGCATTTT. Its protein is CASSQEGTGLGNQPQHF. The chain uses TRBV4-1 and TRBJ1-5; 9 bases agree with TRBD1. This CDR3 spans 17 amino acids. J gave up 2 bases and V 0 bases, and 5 bases lay outside the gene matches. Germline CDR1 and CDR2: MGHRA and YSYEKL.

The rearrangement links TRBV5-1 to TRBJ2-2, with TRBD2 identical over 10 bases. V shed 2 bases, J shed 5 bases, and the junction held 9 bases outside the gene matches. Per the germline V gene, CDR1 is SGHRS and CDR2 is YFSETQ. This CDR3 comprises 17 residues. The CDR3 protein is CASSFNAGTSETGELFF. In nucleotides, the CDR3 is TGCGCCAGCAGCTTTAACGCCGGGACTAGCGAAACCGGGGAGCTGTTTTTT.

The chain employs TRBV2 and TRBJ1-2; D unclear. The V gene's germline CDR1 is SNHLY and CDR2 FYNNEI. Trimming stripped 3 bases from V and 9 bases from J, with 5 bases between. The CDR3 is 10 amino acids. The CDR3 region is CASSEVSYTF. As DNA, the CDR3 is TGTGCCAGCAGTGAGGTTAGCTACACCTTC.

As DNA, the CDR3 is TGTGCCAGCAGCTTAGTGGGCGGGAGGGCCTTTAATTATGAGCAGTTCTTC. Translation: CASSLVGGRAFNYEQFF. The gene calls are TRBV7-2 and TRBJ2-1, with 9 bases identical to TRBD2. CDR3 length: 17 amino acids. J was trimmed by 8 bases and V by 1 base; bases with no gene match: 12. Germline lookup yields CDR1 SGHTA and CDR2 FQGNSA.

This rearrangement joins TRBV5-5 to TRBJ2-3, with no clear D. CDR3 length: 14 residues. Trimming pared 0 bases from V and 3 bases from J, leaving 8 bases between. Looked up from germline, CDR1 is SGHKS and CDR2 is YYEKEE (reference sequence). CDR3 coding DNA: TGTGCCAGCAGCTTGGGGCTACTTACAGATACGCAGTATTTT. Amino acids: CASSLGLLTDTQYF. Full variable domain (rest looked up from reference TRBV5-5 and TRBJ2-3): DAGVTQSPTHLIKTRGQQVTLRCSPISGHKSVSWYQQVLGQGPQFIFQYYEKEERGRGNFPDRFSARQFPNYSSELNVNALLLGDSALYLCASSLGLLTDTQYFGPGTRLTVL.

The V call is TRBV18, the J call TRBJ1-2; D call uncertain. The CDR3 consists of 13 residues. V gave up 0 bases and J gave up 7 bases, with 9 bases separating them. Germline CDR1 is KGHSH and CDR2 is LQKENI. CDR3: CASSPPSRSGYTF. DNA of the CDR3: TGTGCCAGCTCACCACCGTCAAGGAGTGGCTACACCTTC.

This sequence joins TRBV11-2 and TRBJ2-5; D may be TRBD1 or TRBD2 (6 bases each). The CDR3 sequence is 13 residues long. Germline CDR1 and CDR2: SGHAT and FQNNGV. V shed 5 bases and J shed 9 bases, with 16 bases lying between them. CDR3 in amino acids: CASSVGGAGPQYF. The CDR3, as DNA: TGTGCCAGCAGCGTGGGGGGCGCGGGGCCCCAGTACTTC.

The J gene is TRBJ2-7, the V gene TRBV5-1; unclear D gene. In germline, CDR1 is SGHRS, CDR2 YFSETQ. The CDR3 consists of 13 residues. The V gene lost 0 bases and the J gene lost 7 bases, with 11 bases spanning the gap. As DNA, the CDR3 is TGCGCCAGCAGCTTGGATGAGGCGAGGGAGCAGTACTTC. Amino acids: CASSLDEAREQYF.

This clone is a singleton in its sample. This chain uses TRBV5-3 with TRBJ1-2, with D unclear. TRBV5-3 is an open reading frame, and its role is uncertain. This CDR3 has 13 amino acids. V lost 0 bases and J 7 bases, leaving 10 bases between the germline ends. CDR3 region: CARSLGSAVGYTF. In DNA, the CDR3 is TGTGCCAGAAGCTTGGGGTCAGCGGTTGGCTACACCTTC.

The chain couples TRBV5-1 to TRBJ1-2, with D possibly matching TRBD1 (5 bases). This CDR3 region has 15 residues. The germline V gene encodes CDR1 SGHRS and CDR2 YFSETQ. The V and J ends lost 0 bases and 3 bases respectively, with 12 bases between them. The CDR3 sequence: CASSLDQGSYYGYTF. The DNA of the CDR3 is TGCGCCAGCAGCTTGGACCAGGGATCCTACTATGGCTACACCTTC.

This clone occurred once. The chain recombines TRBV6-4 with TRBJ2-4; 11 bases map to TRBD1. The CDR3 contains 16 residues. The V and J ends lost 6 bases and 1 base, in that order; junction bases with no gene match: 5. Germline-derived CDR1 and CDR2 are MRHNA and SNTAGT. The CDR3 protein is CASSTGQGEAKNIQYF. The DNA of the CDR3 is TGTGCCAGCAGCACGGGACAGGGGGAGGCCAAAAACATTCAGTACTTC.

This chain uses TRBV7-6 with TRBJ2-7; D perhaps matches TRBD1 (6 bases). The CDR3 length is 14 residues. V lost 5 bases and J lost 6, with 17 bases in between. Germline V CDR1 and CDR2: SGHVS, FNYEAQ. CDR3 DNA sequence: TGTGCCAGCAGCATAGGGACACCAGGGGCCGAGCAGTACTTC. Amino acid sequence: CASSIGTPGAEQYF. The full variable domain, with the rest looked up from reference TRBV7-6 and TRBJ2-7, is GAGVSQSPRYKVTKRGQDVALRCDPISGHVSLYWYRQALGQGPEFLTYFNYEAQQDKSGLPNDRFSAERPEGSISTLTIQRTEQRDSAMYRCASSIGTPGAEQYFGPGTRLTVT.

The chain recombines TRBV4-2 with TRBJ1-1; D remains unclear. Trimming shortened V by 0 bases and J by 1 base, and 12 bases separated the two germline ends. This CDR3 has 16 residues. Per the germline V gene, CDR1 is LGHNA and CDR2 is YNFKEQ. CDR3 amino acids: CASSQDNRPQNTEAFF. As DNA, the CDR3 is TGTGCCAGCAGCCAAGATAACCGGCCTCAGAACACTGAAGCTTTCTTT.

The V and J genes are TRBV6-1 and TRBJ1-6; 7 bases map to TRBD1. Germline CDR1 and CDR2: MNHNS and SASEGT. The trim removed 1 base at V and 10 bases at J, leaving 13 bases unmatched. The CDR3 totals 17 residues. CDR3 sequence: CASSEGGRGMTSSPLHF. In nucleotides, the CDR3 is TGTGCCAGCAGTGAAGGTGGCAGGGGGATGACCAGCTCACCCCTCCACTTT.

The table lists this clone with a count of one. This sequence joins TRBV6-5 and TRBJ2-2; tentative D call: TRBD1 (5 bases). The J call may be in error: the DNA end matches TRBJ1-3 better. The germline V gene has CDR1 MNHEY and CDR2 SVGAGI. The CDR3 spans 16 residues. The CDR3 sequence is CASSYSPGTAGNTIYF. In nucleotides, the CDR3 is TGTGCCAGCAGTTACTCGCCCGGGACCGCTGGAAACACCATATATTTT.

This chain connects TRBV6-4 to TRBJ2-2; D unclear. Trimming left V 5 bases short and J 6 bases short, with 16 bases between. In germline, CDR1 is MRHNA, CDR2 SNTAGT. There are 15 residues in the CDR3. The CDR3 reads CASSTQSAGAGELFF. The CDR3 DNA is TGTGCCAGCAGTACGCAGTCGGCTGGGGCCGGGGAGCTGTTTTTT.

The CDR3 DNA sequence: TGCGCCAGCAGCTTGGCCGGGGAAATGTACACTGAAGCTTTCTTT. Translating gives CASSLAGEMYTEAFF. V and J are TRBV5-1 and TRBJ1-1, with D hard to call. The germline V and J ends were trimmed by 0 bases and 3 bases, with 12 bases remaining between them. This CDR3 has 15 amino acids. CDR1 and CDR2 (germline): SGHRS, YFSETQ.

The chain carries TRBV19 and TRBJ1-4, with 7 bases identical to TRBD1. From germline, CDR1 is LNHDA and CDR2 SQIVND (reference sequence). With 5 bases clipped from V and 0 bases from J, the junction kept 3 bases outside the gene matches. This CDR3 contains 15 residues. CDR3 DNA sequence: TGTGCCAGTAGTCTACAGGGGACAACTAATGAAAAACTGTTTTTT. Amino acid sequence: CASSLQGTTNEKLFF.

The chain couples TRBV19 to TRBJ1-5, with 9 bases matching TRBD1. With V trimmed by 6 bases and J by 2 bases, 5 bases remained unmatched. The CDR3 spans 15 residues. Germline V gene lookup returns CDR1 LNHDA and CDR2 SQIVND (reference sequence). The CDR3, as DNA: TGTGCCAGTAGCAATGACAGGGGGGGCAATCAGCCCCAGCATTTT. As protein: CASSNDRGGNQPQHF.